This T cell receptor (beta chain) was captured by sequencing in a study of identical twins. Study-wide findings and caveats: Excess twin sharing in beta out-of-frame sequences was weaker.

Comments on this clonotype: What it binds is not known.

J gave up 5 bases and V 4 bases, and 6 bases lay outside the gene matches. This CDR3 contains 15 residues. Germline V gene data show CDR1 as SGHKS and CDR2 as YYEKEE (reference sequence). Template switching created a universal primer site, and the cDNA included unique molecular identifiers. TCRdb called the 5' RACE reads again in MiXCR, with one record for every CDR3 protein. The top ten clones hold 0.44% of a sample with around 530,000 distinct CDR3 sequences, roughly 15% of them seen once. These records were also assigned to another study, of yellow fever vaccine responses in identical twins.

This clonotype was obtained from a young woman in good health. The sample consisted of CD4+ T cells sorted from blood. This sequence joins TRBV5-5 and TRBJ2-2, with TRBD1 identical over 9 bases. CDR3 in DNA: TGTGCCAGCAGCGTGGTAGGGACAGGGACCGGGGAGCTGTTTTTT. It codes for CASSVVGTGTGELFF.